These 9 T cell receptor beta chains share one sample of origin, sequenced in a study of blood T cell repertoires in COVID-19. Only in-frame clones appear in the TCRdb table, and some are missing; sequencing was by immunoSEQ multiplex PCR. The sample includes about 400,000 clones, 85% to 90% of them seen just once. The sample taken for sequencing was PBMCs or T cells enriched from blood (not recorded which). These receptors were taken from a woman in her 30s who had recovered from COVID-19.

The chain uses TRBV7-8 and TRBJ2-1; 7 positions match TRBD2. CDR3 length equals 16 residues. The V and J ends lost 5 bases and 8 bases, in that order; junction bases with no gene match: 15. In germline, CDR1 is SGHVS, CDR2 FQNEAQ. This CDR3 reads CASSPSRGVVLDEQFF. The CDR3 nucleotides are TGTGCCAGCAGCCCCTCCCGGGGGGTCGTCTTGGATGAGCAGTTCTTC.

The rearrangement joins TRBV9 to TRBJ2-2, with no clear D. This CDR3 has 18 amino acids. From germline, CDR1 is SGDLS and CDR2 YYNGEE. Trimming stripped 0 bases from V and 0 bases from J, with 15 bases between. The CDR3 here is CASSVAGSGFANTGELFF. The CDR3 DNA follows: TGTGCCAGCAGCGTAGCTGGGTCAGGCTTCGCGAACACCGGGGAGCTGTTTTTT.

The chain links TRBV6-5 to TRBJ2-7, with 8 bases that match TRBD1. With V trimmed by 5 bases and J by 0 bases, 6 bases remained unmatched. This CDR3 comprises 15 residues. The germline gives CDR1 MNHEY, CDR2 SVGAGI. CDR3 protein: CASSRQGSSSYEQYF. The CDR3 DNA follows: TGTGCCAGCAGTAGACAGGGGTCCAGCTCCTACGAGCAGTACTTC.

V gene TRBV29-1 combines with J gene TRBJ2-1, with TRBD2 as a possible D gene (6 bases). CDR3 size: 12 residues. CDR1 SQVTM and CDR2 ANQGSEA come from the germline V gene. Trimming pared 4 bases from V and 8 bases from J, leaving 12 bases between. The DNA of the CDR3 is TGCAGCGTTGTAGCTAGCGTCGATGAGCAGTTCTTC. Translating gives CSVVASVDEQFF.

This rearrangement joins TRBV18 to TRBJ2-3, with TRBD2 identical over 11 bases. V was pared by 6 bases and J by 2 bases, with 25 bases of the junction left unmatched. This CDR3 is built from 22 residues. Per the germline V gene, CDR1 is KGHSH and CDR2 is LQKENI. CDR3 loop: CASSSTRQTGLAGVNLTDTQYF. DNA for the CDR3: TGTGCCAGCTCGAGTACGCGCCAAACAGGACTAGCGGGCGTGAATCTCACAGATACGCAGTATTTT.

The chain combines TRBV30 with TRBJ2-1; 12 nucleotides line up with TRBD2. The germline V gene encodes CDR1 GTSNPN and CDR2 SVGIG (reference sequence). The CDR3 runs 16 residues. With 0 bases clipped from V and 4 bases from J, the junction kept 4 bases outside the gene matches. DNA for the CDR3: TGTGCCTGGAGTGTATTAACTAGCGGGAGGTACAATGAGCAGTTCTTC. Its protein product is CAWSVLTSGRYNEQFF.

Points on this clone: A much bigger clone sits one base away, suggesting this may be a read error. The chain links TRBV5-6 to TRBJ1-5; possibly TRBD1 for D (6 bases). The CDR3 totals 12 residues. V was cut by 5 bases and J by 6 bases, with 9 bases left in between. Germline CDR1 reads SGHDT; CDR2 reads YYEEEE. CDR3 coding DNA: TGTGCCAGCAGTGAAGGGGGTCAGCCCCAGCATTTT. Protein sequence: CASSEGGQPQHF.

The V gene is TRBV5-6, the J gene TRBJ1-2; D remains unclear. V gave up 4 bases and J gave up 3 bases, with 13 bases separating them. This CDR3 region has 14 residues. From germline, CDR1 is SGHDT and CDR2 YYEEEE. CDR3 DNA sequence: TGTGCCAGCAGCCCAGCTTTTACAGACTATGGCTACACCTTC. Its translation: CASSPAFTDYGYTF.

The V and J genes are TRBV4-3 and TRBJ1-2, with D tentatively TRBD1 (6 bases). V lost 0 bases to trimming and J lost 5 bases, with 13 bases between them. CDR1 and CDR2 from the germline V gene are LGHNA and YSLEER. The CDR3 extends over 15 amino acids. The CDR3 bases are TGCGCCAGCAGCCAAGATGGAGGACAGCTGTATGGCTACACCTTC. It specifies CASSQDGGQLYGYTF.